What follows are 6 T cell receptor beta chains derived from one specimen sequenced in a study of T cell repertoires in cytomegalovirus infection. No antigen has been identified for these receptors. A single record per CDR3 protein comes from TCRdb applying MiXCR to the reads. The sample comprises around 300,000 distinct CDR3 sequences, roughly 25% of which are singletons, and about an eighth rests with the top ten. The input for sequencing was cultured PBMCs, taken from culture after CMV antigen stimulation. The receptors come from a human donor in good health (CMV status not recorded). Some clones in this sample may be carry-over from other donors' samples.

This clonotype occurred a few times. V gene TRBV11-2 combines with J gene TRBJ2-1; no clear D. Germline CDR1 is SGHAT and CDR2 is FQNNGV. There are 12 residues in the CDR3. Trimming cost V 1 base and J 12 bases, with 10 bases left between them. Here the CDR3 reads CASSLGAIGQFF. CDR3 DNA sequence: TGTGCCAGCAGCTTAGGGGCTATTGGGCAGTTCTTC.

This clonotype occurred once. This chain connects TRBV19 to TRBJ2-1, with 16 bases fitting TRBD2. After removal of 7 bases from V and 5 bases from J, the junction contained 5 bases not matched to a gene. CDR3 length equals 16 residues. Looked up from germline, CDR1 is LNHDA and CDR2 is SQIVND (reference sequence). The CDR3 DNA reads TGTGCCAGTACCCTGGGACTAGCGGGAGGGAACAATGAGCAGTTCTTC. This translates into CASTLGLAGGNNEQFF.

J is TRBJ1-1 and V is TRBV29-1; D remains unclear. The CDR3 spans 15 residues. Deletions cut 5 bases from V and 0 bases from J, with 16 bases between. CDR1 and CDR2 (germline): SQVTM, ANQGSEA. Here the CDR3 DNA reads TGCAGCGTTCTGGCCGAGCGACTCATGAACACTGAAGCTTTCTTT. Translating it yields CSVLAERLMNTEAFF.

This chain links TRBV20-1 with TRBJ2-3; 7 nucleotides line up with TRBD2. CDR3 length: 18 residues. The germline gives CDR1 DFQATT, CDR2 SNEGSKA (reference sequence). With 0 bases clipped from V and 2 bases from J, the junction kept 14 bases outside the gene matches. This CDR3 reads CSARDILGAGSFTDTQYF. The CDR3 DNA reads as TGCAGTGCTAGAGATATCCTAGGAGCGGGGAGCTTCACAGATACGCAGTATTTT.

This clonotype was observed at least ten times. The J gene is TRBJ2-2, the V gene TRBV12-5; the D is unclear. V dropped 6 bases and J dropped 6 bases, with 11 bases sitting between them. The CDR3 runs to 13 residues. CDR1 is LGHNT, CDR2 FRNRAP, per germline. CDR3 protein: CASGEGLAGELFF. As DNA, the CDR3 is TGTGCTAGTGGAGAAGGGTTGGCCGGGGAGCTGTTTTTT.

Comments on this clonotype: The CDR3 end shows no conserved phenylalanine or tryptophan, and so a read error is likely. The chain couples TRBV19 to TRBJ2-1, with 7 bases aligning to TRBD1. Trimming at V came to 7 bases and at J to 4 bases, leaving 7 bases not matched to a gene. The CDR3 contains 14 residues. Germline CDR1 and CDR2: LNHDA and SQIVND (reference sequence). The CDR3 region is CASMDRPNYNEQFS. The CDR3 nucleotides are TGTGCCAGTATGGACAGGCCAAATTACAATGAGCAGTTCTCC.